A single T cell receptor (beta chain) is shown here with its context. V dropped 1 base and J dropped 4; count of bases not matched to a gene: 7. From germline, CDR1 is GTSNPN and CDR2 SVGIG (reference sequence). This CDR3 has 18 amino acids. The data were taken from a study of blood T cell repertoires in COVID-19. Study-level background: Samples representing acute and convalescent COVID-19 were sourced from the United States, Italy and Spain. PBMCs, B-cell-depleted T cells, or T cells provided the cDNA or gDNA that made up the material.

In the original analysis: From reference gene primer amplification, estimates of nucleated cell counts were derived. The table came from immunoSEQ multiplex PCR; TCRdb's copy has only in-frame clones and leaves some out. The D gene and trimming were derived from the DNA, and the V and J assignments and clone size from that table. Of 70,000 or so clones in the sample, 86% were seen once. The gene calls are TRBV30 and TRBJ2-1; the match to TRBD2 covers 16 bases. Sequenced material: peripheral blood. The sequence derives from a woman aged 60-75 years with acute or convalescent COVID-19. The CDR3 is CAWSAGLAGGQCYNEQFF. The CDR3 bases are TGTGCCTGGAGTGCGGGACTAGCGGGGGGGCAATGTTACAATGAGCAGTTCTTC.